Following are 28 T cell receptor beta chains from one sample sequenced in a study of blood T cell repertoires in COVID-19. Generated by immunoSEQ multiplex PCR, the TCRdb table keeps only in-frame clones and is missing some. The sample has 62,000 or so clones; 80% to 90% are singletons. The sequenced sample consisted of peripheral blood. These receptors originate from a woman aged 55-75 years with acute or convalescent COVID-19.

The chain has TRBV6-1 and TRBJ1-2; D is ambiguous. The germline CDR1 and CDR2 sequences are MNHNS and SASEGT. The CDR3 has 13 amino acids. Trimming shortened V by 2 bases and J by 3 bases, and 7 bases separated the two germline ends. The CDR3 spells CASSEMNYYGYTF. CDR3 in DNA: TGTGCCAGCAGTGAAATGAACTACTATGGCTACACCTTC.

The chain couples TRBV12-3 or TRBV12-4 to TRBJ1-2; D is ambiguous. There are 11 residues in the CDR3. The V gene lost 5 bases and the J gene lost 4 bases, with 5 bases spanning the gap. DNA for the CDR3: TGTGCCAGCAGTAACAGCTATGGCTACACCTTC. Its translation: CASSNSYGYTF.

J is TRBJ2-2 and V is TRBV6-6; D is ambiguous. CDR1 MNHNY and CDR2 SVGAGI come from the germline V gene (reference sequence). V shed 6 bases and J shed 0 bases, with 8 bases lying between them. There are 14 residues in the CDR3. The CDR3 nucleotides are TGTGCCAGCAGCAACGGTGCGAACACCGGGGAGCTGTTTTTT. Translation: CASSNGANTGELFF.

The V and J genes are TRBV5-1 and TRBJ2-1; the D is unclear. V was cut by 7 bases and J by 1 base, with 18 bases left in between. CDR1 is SGHRS, CDR2 YFSETQ, per germline. This CDR3 has 16 amino acids. CDR3 loop: CASYPSPPESYNEQFF. The DNA of the CDR3 is TGCGCCAGCTACCCCTCCCCCCCGGAGTCCTACAATGAGCAGTTCTTC.

V usage is TRBV28 and J usage is TRBJ2-7, with D possibly TRBD1 on 6 matching bases. The germline CDR1 and CDR2 sequences are MDHEN and SYDVKM. The CDR3 is made up of 14 amino acids. V was cut by 1 base and J by 2 bases, with 9 bases left in between. The CDR3 DNA follows: TGTGCCAGCAGTTTATTTGGGGACACCTACGAGCAGTACTTC. Its translation: CASSLFGDTYEQYF.

This chain's CDR3 is CASTRSPNTRTEAFF. CDR3 nucleotides: TGTGCCAGCACCCGGAGCCCCAACACGAGGACTGAAGCTTTCTTT. V is TRBV5-6 and J is TRBJ1-1; D unclear. Trimming removed 6 bases at V and 5 bases at J, with 20 bases between. This CDR3 is 15 amino acids long. The germline V gene encodes CDR1 SGHDT and CDR2 YYEEEE.

This clone was detected only a few times. The chain is built from TRBV4-1 and TRBJ2-6, with D tentatively TRBD1 (5 bases). This CDR3 has 19 amino acids. The germline V and J ends were trimmed by 5 bases and 2 bases, with 22 bases remaining between them. The germline V gene encodes CDR1 MGHRA and CDR2 YSYEKL. The CDR3 DNA reads as TGCGCCAGCAGCGACCTGACCAGGGTGCTGCTTCCTGGGGCCAACGTCCTGACTTTC. Translated, it gives CASSDLTRVLLPGANVLTF.

The chain is built from TRBV7-8 and TRBJ1-4, with 7 bases fitting TRBD1. Germline V lookup: CDR1 SGHVS, CDR2 FQNEAQ. J was trimmed by 5 bases and V by 4 bases; bases with no gene match: 7. The CDR3 spans 15 residues. The CDR3 sequence: CASSSPGGDNEKLFF. The DNA of the CDR3 is TGTGCCAGCAGCTCACCAGGGGGAGACAATGAAAAACTGTTTTTT. The whole variable domain, filled in from reference TRBV7-8 and TRBJ1-4, reads GAGVSQSPRYKVAKRGQDVALRCDPISGHVSLFWYQQALGQGPEFLTYFQNEAQLDKSGLPSDRFFAERPEGSVSTLKIQRTQQEDSAVYLCASSSPGGDNEKLFFGSGTQLSVL.

The J gene is TRBJ1-4, the V gene TRBV6-5, with TRBD1 matching 7 bases. J was trimmed by 8 bases and V by 6 bases; bases with no gene match: 9. CDR1 and CDR2 (germline): MNHEY, SVGAGI. The CDR3 is 14 amino acids. CDR3 bases: TGTGCCAGCAGGAACGACAGGGTTGGCGAAAAACTGTTTTTT. This encodes CASRNDRVGEKLFF.

The chain joins TRBV12-3 or TRBV12-4 to TRBJ1-4; D remains unclear. V dropped 2 bases and J dropped 8 bases, with 6 bases sitting between them. The CDR3 sequence is 12 residues long. CDR3 bases: TGTGCCAGCAGTTTATACGGGGAAAAACTGTTTTTT. Protein product: CASSLYGEKLFF.

This chain joins TRBV5-5 and TRBJ2-3; possible D gene TRBD2, 5 bases. The CDR3 runs to 13 residues. V was clipped by 7 bases and J by 3 bases, with 12 bases between them. The germline CDR1 and CDR2 sequences are SGHKS and YYEKEE (reference sequence). CDR3 DNA sequence: TGTGCCAGCTACCTAGCTGGGACAGATACGCAGTATTTT. Amino acids: CASYLAGTDTQYF.

The chain is built from TRBV5-1 and TRBJ2-1; the match to TRBD2 covers 7 bases. V gave up 1 base and J gave up 0 bases; unmatched junction bases: 16. The CDR3 totals 20 residues. CDR1 and CDR2 (germline): SGHRS, YFSETQ. CDR3 sequence (DNA): TGCGCCAGCAGCTTGTCACCAGCGGGGCCCCGTTCAAGCTCCTACAATGAGCAGTTCTTC. This translates into CASSLSPAGPRSSSYNEQFF.

V is TRBV2 and J is TRBJ1-2, with 7 bases lining up with TRBD1. The germline V gene has CDR1 SNHLY and CDR2 FYNNEI. This CDR3 comprises 15 residues. The J segment lost 7 bases and the V segment lost 5 bases, leaving 13 bases of the junction unmatched. The CDR3 loop reads CASSPQGFVFGGYTF. CDR3 DNA: TGTGCCAGCAGTCCACAGGGGTTCGTATTCGGTGGCTACACCTTC.

V and J are TRBV28 and TRBJ1-4; D ambiguous. From germline, CDR1 is MDHEN and CDR2 SYDVKM. This CDR3 comprises 13 residues. CDR3 in amino acids: CGTAPSTNEKLFF. As DNA, the CDR3 is TGTGGGACTGCTCCCTCAACTAATGAAAAACTGTTTTTT.

The chain has TRBV5-6 and TRBJ1-2; D is unresolved. CDR3 length equals 15 residues. Per germline, CDR1 SGHDT and CDR2 YYEEEE. V dropped 3 bases and J dropped 0 bases, with 12 bases sitting between them. The CDR3 nucleotides are TGTGCCAGCAGCTATGGAAGCGGGGCTAACTATGGCTACACCTTC. It translates to CASSYGSGANYGYTF. The full variable domain, in which reference TRBV5-6 and TRBJ1-2 provide the parts outside the CDR3, is DAGVTQSPTHLIKTRGQQVTLRCSPKSGHDTVSWYQQALGQGPQFIFQYYEEEERQRGNFPDRFSGHQFPNYSSELNVNALLLGDSALYLCASSYGSGANYGYTFGSGTRLTVV.

The chain carries TRBV20-1 and TRBJ1-1, with D uncertain. Germline-derived CDR1 and CDR2 are DFQATT and SNEGSKA (reference sequence). The ends were cut back, 7 bases at V and 8 bases at J, with 14 bases in the middle. There are 11 residues in the CDR3. In DNA form, the CDR3 reads TGCAGTGTTTGCATAGGCGGGGAAGCTTTCTTT. Its protein is CSVCIGGEAFF.

This clone was found once. The J gene is TRBJ2-7, the V gene TRBV7-5; the table names TRBD1, a call not compared with the DNA. TRBV7-5 is a pseudogene locus. This CDR3 comprises 15 residues. The CDR3 nucleotides read TGTGCCAGAAGCGCACGACAGGGGAGCTCCTACGAGCAGTACTTC. Translated, it gives CARSARQGSSYEQYF.

This sequence joins TRBV15 and TRBJ2-6; a possible D gene is TRBD1 (5 bases). The V end was cut by 8 bases, the J end by 4 bases, with 18 bases between. There are 16 residues in the CDR3. Germline lookup yields CDR1 LNHNV and CDR2 YYDKDF (reference sequence). CDR3 amino acids: CATAQVRTPGANVLTF. In nucleotides, the CDR3 is TGTGCCACCGCACAGGTCAGGACCCCGGGGGCCAACGTCCTGACTTTC.

This rearrangement joins TRBV29-1 to TRBJ1-1; tentative D call: TRBD1 (5 bases). From germline, CDR1 is SQVTM and CDR2 ANQGSEA. The CDR3 is 14 residues long. Between the trimmed V and J ends, which lost 4 bases and 1 base, there was a span of 13 bases. The CDR3 nucleotides read TGCAGCGTTGTCGGGGGAAGGGGGAACACTGAAGCTTTCTTT. As protein: CSVVGGRGNTEAFF.

The genes are TRBV18 and TRBJ2-3, with D perhaps matching TRBD1 (5 bases). V gave up 4 bases and J gave up 0 bases, with 11 bases separating them. Germline CDR1 and CDR2: KGHSH and LQKENI. This CDR3 region has 15 residues. The CDR3 DNA reads as TGTGCCAGCTCACTCCGACAGATTAGCACAGATACGCAGTATTTT. It is translated as CASSLRQISTDTQYF.

Notes on this clone: Distinct nucleotide sequences in the sample also encode this CDR3. The chain couples TRBV14 to TRBJ1-2; no clear D gene. Germline CDR1 is SGHDN and CDR2 is FVKESK. This CDR3 is built from 14 residues. Trimming removed 0 bases at V and 4 bases at J, with 9 bases between. This chain's CDR3 is CASSQERGPYGYTF. The DNA for the CDR3 is TGTGCCAGCAGCCAAGAACGTGGCCCCTATGGCTACACCTTC.

The V call is TRBV28, the J call TRBJ2-5, with D possibly being TRBD2 (6 bases). The CDR3 length is 13 residues. Germline V gene data show CDR1 as MDHEN and CDR2 as SYDVKM. The V end was cut by 5 bases, the J end by 5 bases, with 12 bases between. DNA of the CDR3: TGTGCCAGCAGTCCGCCGGGGGACGAGACCCAGTACTTC. It specifies CASSPPGDETQYF.

The V gene is TRBV4-2, the J gene TRBJ1-4; TRBD1 matches at 7 bases. V lost 6 bases, J lost 0 bases, and 10 bases stayed unmatched. The CDR3 spans 17 residues. The germline CDR1 and CDR2 sequences are LGHNA and YNFKEQ. CDR3 coding DNA: TGTGCCAGCAGTCGAGCCGGGACAGCCGCAACTAATGAAAAACTGTTTTTT. This translates into CASSRAGTAATNEKLFF.

This clone was detected a few times. At one end, the junction sequence differs from germline, possibly due to a read error. CDR3 nucleotides: TGTGCTAGCAGCTTAGTAGGCGGGAACCTCGCCTACGAGCAGTACTTC. Protein product: CASSLVGGNLAYEQYF. The rearrangement uses TRBV7-7 and TRBJ2-7, with TRBD2 as a possible D gene (6 bases). The CDR3 covers 16 residues. CDR1 is SSHAT and CDR2 is FNYEAQ in the germline V gene (reference sequence).

The rearrangement joins TRBV5-1 to TRBJ1-2; TRBD1 agrees at 7 bases. J lost 4 bases, V lost 4 bases, and 4 bases had no gene match. The V gene's germline CDR1 is SGHRS and CDR2 YFSETQ. The CDR3 is made up of 13 amino acids. The CDR3 DNA reads as TGCGCCAGCAGCGTTGGGACAGTCTATGGCTACACCTTC. Translated, it gives CASSVGTVYGYTF.

The chain combines TRBV28 with TRBJ1-2, with TRBD1 as a possible D gene (6 bases). The CDR3 runs 12 residues. CDR1 is MDHEN, CDR2 SYDVKM, per germline. V was clipped by 8 bases and J by 4 bases, with 11 bases between them. DNA for the CDR3: TGTGCCAGCCGCACAGGGCCCTATGGCTACACCTTC. Amino acid sequence: CASRTGPYGYTF.

V gene TRBV6-5 combines with J gene TRBJ1-1; the match to TRBD1 covers 7 bases. V lost 4 bases, J lost 6 bases, and 14 bases stayed unmatched. Germline CDR1 MNHEY, CDR2 SVGAGI. CDR3 length equals 16 residues. CDR3 bases: TGTGCCAGCAGTTCACACAAGACAGGGAAGGGTCCTGAAGCTTTCTTT. Encoded protein: CASSSHKTGKGPEAFF.

The rearrangement joins TRBV5-1 to TRBJ2-1; TRBD2 agrees at 10 bases. Per the germline V gene, CDR1 is SGHRS and CDR2 is YFSETQ. The J segment lost 10 bases and the V segment lost 4 bases, leaving 14 bases of the junction unmatched. The CDR3 has 16 amino acids. CDR3 sequence: CASSQAGGPNRYEQFF. The DNA for the CDR3 is TGCGCCAGCAGCCAAGCGGGAGGGCCAAATCGATACGAGCAGTTCTTC.